The table lists the clone carrying this T cell receptor (beta chain) with many counts. Its specificity is unknown. The data stem from a study of response to subunit inactivated influenza vaccine. Study-level points and caveats: It was suggested by the authors that few new T cells are recruited by each seasonal influenza vaccination.

TCRdb reprocessed the RT-PCR reads via MiXCR and lists one record per CDR3 protein. The profile shows around 540,000 distinct CDR3 sequences, approximately 10% of them singletons. The CDR3 is 16 residues long. V lost 3 bases and J lost 0; bases outside the gene matches: 5. The chain recombines TRBV12-3 or TRBV12-4 with TRBJ2-3; 8 positions match TRBD2. The receptor was derived from a man in his forties or fifties who received an inactivated influenza vaccine. This specimen was PBMCs from blood, taken on the day of vaccination. CDR3 in amino acids: CASSFDTGGSTDTQYF. CDR3 DNA sequence: TGTGCCAGCAGTTTTGATACGGGAGGGAGCACAGATACGCAGTATTTT.